Shown below are 29 T cell receptor beta chains from a single sample sequenced in a study of cytomegalovirus exposure and HLA in healthy donors. Clones were sequenced by immunoSEQ multiplex PCR, and TCRdb holds only the in-frame ones, with some missing. The top ten hold approximately 1.5% of the sample, which has 95,000 to 150,000 clones, roughly 95% seen once. Sequenced: PBMCs. These receptors were taken from a man younger than 35 in good health and CMV-seronegative.

The chain has TRBV7-9 and TRBJ2-1, with 10 bases aligning to TRBD2. The CDR3 has 13 amino acids. Trimming took 11 bases from V and 9 from J; bases not matched to a gene: 10. CDR1 SEHNR and CDR2 FQNEAQ come from the germline V gene (reference sequence). The CDR3 sequence: CAQPTSGFTEQFF. CDR3 nucleotide sequence: TGTGCCCAGCCGACTAGCGGGTTTACTGAGCAGTTCTTC.

J is TRBJ2-3 and V is TRBV4-1; possible D gene TRBD1, 5 bases. Germline CDR1 reads MGHRA; CDR2 reads YSYEKL. Trimming shortened V by 0 bases and J by 2 bases, and 12 bases separated the two germline ends. The CDR3 is 16 residues long. The CDR3 region has the DNA TGCGCCAGCAGCCAAGAGCACCAGGGCCCCACAGATACGCAGTATTTT. It specifies CASSQEHQGPTDTQYF.

This clone was found once. The chain combines TRBV5-1 with TRBJ1-1; TRBD1 aligns across 8 bases. Germline CDR1 reads SGHRS; CDR2 reads YFSETQ. The V gene end was trimmed by 0 bases and the J gene end by 1 base; junction bases not matched to a gene: 5. The CDR3 has 16 residues. CDR3 nucleotide sequence: TGCGCCAGCAGCTTGGGGCAGGGACAGGAGAACACTGAAGCTTTCTTT. Translated: CASSLGQGQENTEAFF.

This rearrangement joins TRBV19 to TRBJ2-1, with TRBD2 matching 11 bases. Looked up from germline, CDR1 is LNHDA and CDR2 is SQIVND (reference sequence). CDR3 length: 15 residues. Losses at the gene ends were 9 bases for V and 4 bases for J; bases not matched to a gene: 8. CDR3 sequence reads: CASFSGRGVYNEQFF. The CDR3 DNA is TGTGCCAGCTTTAGCGGGAGGGGGGTTTACAATGAGCAGTTCTTC.

This chain links TRBV7-9 with TRBJ2-1; 8 bases are a match to TRBD2. Germline trimming cut 6 bases from V and 5 bases from J; bases unmatched to any gene: 12. Germline V gene data show CDR1 as SEHNR and CDR2 as FQNEAQ (reference sequence). CDR3 size: 16 residues. As DNA, the CDR3 is TGTGCCAGCAGTTTAACCCTAGCGGGCCTGAACAATGAGCAGTTCTTC. Amino acids: CASSLTLAGLNNEQFF.

The chain links TRBV6-1 to TRBJ2-1; TRBD2 agrees at 8 bases. Germline CDR1 MNHNS, CDR2 SASEGT. This CDR3 spans 14 amino acids. Germline trimming cut 7 bases from V and 3 bases from J; bases unmatched to any gene: 5. The CDR3, as DNA: TGTGCCAGCACGGGGGGGACGGGCTACAATGAGCAGTTCTTC. Translating gives CASTGGTGYNEQFF.

This chain joins TRBV7-8 and TRBJ1-2; the D gene is possibly TRBD1 (6 bases). Germline V CDR1 and CDR2: SGHVS, FQNEAQ. The CDR3 sequence is 14 residues long. Trimming removed 7 bases at V and 3 bases at J, with 15 bases between. The CDR3 bases are TGTGCCAGCACCAAATTTCCAGGGGACTATGGCTACACCTTC. Its translation: CASTKFPGDYGYTF.

This clone has a single count. This chain joins TRBV2 and TRBJ2-2; D might be TRBD2 (5 bases). Trimming took off 3 bases at V and 4 bases at J, with 12 bases between the two ends. The CDR3 is 15 residues long. From germline, CDR1 is SNHLY and CDR2 FYNNEI. The DNA for the CDR3 is TGTGCCAGCAGTGACGGGCTAGCAGGCACCGGGGAGCTGTTTTTT. Translated: CASSDGLAGTGELFF.

In regard to this clone: Other DNA sequences in the same sample also yield this CDR3. The CDR3 loop reads CASSETGNTEAFF. Written as DNA, the CDR3 is TGTGCCAGCAGCGAGACAGGGAACACTGAAGCTTTCTTT. The chain uses TRBV9 and TRBJ1-1, with TRBD1 as a possible D gene (6 bases). Germline assignment: CDR1 SGDLS and CDR2 YYNGEE. Trimming left V 3 bases short and J 1 base short, with 7 bases between. This CDR3 contains 13 residues.

The chain joins TRBV11-2 to TRBJ1-1; 7 bases agree with TRBD1. V trimming: 5 bases; J trimming: 1 base; junction bases outside the gene matches: 4. The germline CDR1 and CDR2 sequences are SGHAT and FQNNGV. The CDR3 spans 14 residues. CDR3 protein: CASSPRTGNTEAFF. The DNA of the CDR3 is TGTGCCAGCAGCCCCCGGACAGGGAACACTGAAGCTTTCTTT.

The CDR3 loop reads CASGSLRVGPGRTGELFF. For the CDR3, the DNA is TGTGCTAGTGGTTCGCTTCGAGTCGGGCCGGGGAGGACCGGGGAGCTGTTTTTT. This chain links TRBV12-5 with TRBJ2-2; tentatively, D is TRBD2 (6 bases). The V and J ends lost 4 bases and 5 bases respectively, with 23 bases between them. Germline V gives CDR1 LGHNT, CDR2 FRNRAP. This CDR3 is 18 amino acids long.

This sequence joins TRBV7-9 and TRBJ2-3; no clear D gene. This CDR3 is 12 amino acids long. The germline V and J ends were trimmed by 4 bases and 3 bases, with 5 bases remaining between them. CDR1 SEHNR and CDR2 FQNEAQ come from the germline V gene (reference sequence). Here the CDR3 DNA reads TGTGCCAGCAGCTCCCGGACAGATACGCAGTATTTT. Its protein is CASSSRTDTQYF.

DNA for the CDR3: TGTGCCAGCAGCGGTCGGACTAGCGGGAGCGGTGAGCAGTTCTTC. Its translation: CASSGRTSGSGEQFF. The chain joins TRBV7-8 to TRBJ2-1; 13 bases align to TRBD2. Germline CDR1 is SGHVS and CDR2 is FQNEAQ. This CDR3 is 15 amino acids long. The V segment lost 5 bases and the J segment 9 bases; nucleotides outside the gene matches: 7.

The chain joins TRBV9 to TRBJ2-7, with D unclear. Germline values: CDR1 SGDLS, CDR2 YYNGEE. The CDR3 loop spans 14 amino acids. V dropped 2 bases and J dropped 1 base, with 10 bases sitting between them. CDR3 residues: CASSVAGRSYEQYF. The CDR3 nucleotides are TGTGCCAGCAGCGTGGCAGGTCGGTCCTACGAGCAGTACTTC.

CDR3 DNA sequence: TGTGCCAGCAGTATCCGGACAGGGATTAATCAGCCCCAGCATTTT. Translation gives CASSIRTGINQPQHF. The chain uses TRBV28 and TRBJ1-5, with 8 nucleotides matching TRBD1. The CDR3 spans 15 residues. V lost 5 bases and J lost 4; bases outside the gene matches: 7. Germline lookup yields CDR1 MDHEN and CDR2 SYDVKM.

This chain links TRBV10-3 with TRBJ2-7, with D perhaps matching TRBD1 (6 bases). V was shortened by 2 bases and J by 3 bases, with 14 bases between the two germline ends. Looked up from germline, CDR1 is ENHRY and CDR2 is SYGVKD. The CDR3 has 15 amino acids. The chain's CDR3 is CAISEPMGARYEQYF. For the CDR3, the DNA is TGTGCCATCAGTGAGCCAATGGGGGCCCGCTACGAGCAGTACTTC.

Here the CDR3 DNA reads TGTGCCACCAGCAAATCCGACACAGCCTTTGCAACTAATGAAAAACTGTTTTTT. Translated, it gives CATSKSDTAFATNEKLFF. The V and J genes are TRBV15 and TRBJ1-4, with no clear D. The V end was cut by 4 bases, the J end by 0 bases, with 18 bases between. CDR3 size: 18 residues. The germline CDR1 and CDR2 sequences are LNHNV and YYDKDF (reference sequence).

This rearrangement joins TRBV5-1 to TRBJ1-5; TRBD1 might be the D (5 bases). V was pared by 0 bases and J by 0 bases, with 7 bases between. CDR1 is SGHRS, CDR2 YFSETQ, per germline. This CDR3 is built from 15 residues. The CDR3 reads CASSLDGGSNQPQHF. For the CDR3, the DNA is TGCGCCAGCAGCTTGGACGGGGGTAGCAATCAGCCCCAGCATTTT.

The V and J genes are TRBV11-3 and TRBJ1-1; D gene uncertain. The CDR3 runs 15 residues. Germline V gene data show CDR1 as SGHNT and CDR2 as YENEEA. The germline V and J ends were trimmed by 4 bases and 5 bases, with 17 bases remaining between them. The CDR3 DNA reads as TGTGCCAGCAGCTGGGCCAACTCCGGAAGGACTGAAGCTTTCTTT. Residues: CASSWANSGRTEAFF.

This chain joins TRBV9 and TRBJ2-7; tentatively, D is TRBD1 (6 bases). This CDR3 region has 15 residues. Per germline, CDR1 SGDLS and CDR2 YYNGEE. Between the trimmed V and J ends, which lost 3 bases and 6 bases, there was a span of 19 bases. Here the CDR3 reads CASSANPGHSLEQYF. For the CDR3, the DNA is TGTGCCAGCAGCGCTAATCCGGGACATTCTCTCGAGCAGTACTTC.

The V call is TRBV6-5, the J call TRBJ1-2, with D perhaps matching TRBD1 (5 bases). This CDR3 contains 13 residues. The V and J ends lost 2 bases and 7 bases respectively, with 11 bases between them. CDR1 is MNHEY, CDR2 SVGAGI, per germline. CDR3 loop: CASSYEAGSGYTF. The CDR3 nucleotides read TGTGCCAGCAGTTACGAGGCAGGGTCTGGCTACACCTTC.

The J gene is TRBJ1-1, the V gene TRBV18, with D possibly being TRBD1 (6 bases). The CDR3 consists of 12 residues. The V end lost 4 bases, the J end lost 7 bases, and 10 bases lay between the germline ends. CDR1 and CDR2 (germline): KGHSH, LQKENI. In DNA, the CDR3 is TGTGCCAGCTCACTAGGACAGAATGAAGCTTTCTTT. The encoded protein is CASSLGQNEAFF.

The chain links TRBV7-2 to TRBJ2-1; D is perhaps TRBD2 (5 bases). This CDR3 comprises 12 residues. Germline CDR1 is SGHTA and CDR2 is FQGNSA. With 4 bases removed from V and 10 bases from J, the gap between germline ends came to 11 bases. The CDR3 region has the DNA TGTGCCAGCAGCTCCCGAGGGCGGGAGCAGTTCTTC. Protein product: CASSSRGREQFF.

CDR3 DNA: TGTGCCAGCAGCCCGGCGGACAGCATGAACACTGAAGCTTTCTTT. Amino acid sequence: CASSPADSMNTEAFF. This sequence joins TRBV28 and TRBJ1-1; D perhaps matches TRBD1 (6 bases). V lost 6 bases and J lost 0, with 14 bases in between. Germline V gene sequence: CDR1 MDHEN, CDR2 SYDVKM. CDR3 size: 15 residues.

V gene TRBV6-6 combines with J gene TRBJ2-1, with D perhaps TRBD1 (6 bases). The CDR3 runs to 15 residues. The germline V gene has CDR1 MNHNY and CDR2 SVGAGI (reference sequence). Trimming removed 1 base from V and 3 bases from J, with 10 bases in between. Here the CDR3 DNA reads TGTGCCAGCAGTTACTTCGGGACAAACTACAATGAGCAGTTCTTC. Protein: CASSYFGTNYNEQFF.

V gene TRBV4-3 combines with J gene TRBJ1-3; 10 bases line up with TRBD1. The CDR3 length is 17 residues. The germline V gene encodes CDR1 LGHNA and CDR2 YSLEER. Trimming at V came to 2 bases and at J to 4 bases, leaving 8 bases not matched to a gene. CDR3 DNA: TGCGCCAGCAGCCAATCAAGACAGGGGGCGATCGGAAACACCATATATTTT. Protein product: CASSQSRQGAIGNTIYF.

The rearrangement joins TRBV4-2 to TRBJ2-3; 11 nucleotides match TRBD2. The V segment lost 3 bases and the J segment 4 bases; nucleotides outside the gene matches: 9. The CDR3 sequence is 17 residues long. The germline gives CDR1 LGHNA, CDR2 YNFKEQ. CDR3 residues: CASSQSSGGWGPDTQYF. The CDR3 nucleotides are TGTGCCAGCAGCCAGTCTAGCGGGGGGTGGGGCCCAGATACGCAGTATTTT.

This rearrangement joins TRBV6-1 to TRBJ1-5; D is perhaps TRBD1 (5 bases). The CDR3 runs 14 residues. Trimming took 4 bases from V and 4 from J, leaving 11 bases between them. CDR1 MNHNS and CDR2 SASEGT come from the germline V gene. The CDR3: CASSVLTGNQPQHF. For the CDR3, the DNA is TGTGCCAGCAGTGTTTTAACAGGTAATCAGCCCCAGCATTTT.

Regarding this clone: The junction departs from the called germline gene at one end, perhaps through a read error. The chain joins TRBV11-2 to TRBJ2-1; no definite D call. This CDR3 is 13 amino acids long. Per germline, CDR1 SGHAT and CDR2 FQNNGV. CDR3 residues: CASSPFSSNEQFF. In DNA, the CDR3 is TGTGCCAGCAGCCCCTTCTCCTCCAATGAGCAGTTCTTC.